These 25 T cell receptor beta chains originate from one sample sequenced in a study of blood T cells in healthy people across ages. Combining a sample-barcoded 5' primer with a J-beta primer mix, a second PCR ran for about 6 to 12 cycles. A single record per CDR3 protein comes from TCRdb applying MiXCR to the 5' RACE reads. The sample holds a few hundred thousand distinct CDR3 sequences, roughly 27% seen once. The sequenced material came from blood. These receptors came from a woman in her 70s in good health.

The chain employs TRBV7-2 and TRBJ1-2; D call uncertain. The CDR3 extends over 15 amino acids. Germline CDR1 and CDR2: SGHTA and FQGNSA. Trimming removed 1 base at V and 5 bases at J, with 14 bases between. CDR3 sequence reads: CASSLVRPGYYGYTF. In DNA, the CDR3 is TGTGCCAGCAGCTTAGTTAGGCCTGGATATTATGGCTACACCTTC.

The CDR3 nucleotides read TGTGCCAGCAGCATCGGGACAGCCTATGGCTACACCTTC. This gives the protein CASSIGTAYGYTF. The chain links TRBV6-2 or TRBV6-3 to TRBJ1-2; the match to TRBD1 covers 7 bases. Germline V lookup: CDR1 MNHEY, CDR2 SVGEGT. Trimming removed 6 bases from V and 4 bases from J; junction bases left unmatched: 5. CDR3 size: 13 residues.

J is TRBJ1-1 and V is TRBV20-1; 8 bases agree with TRBD1. V lost 3 bases to trimming and J lost 13 bases; unmatched junction nucleotides: 19. In germline, CDR1 is DFQATT, CDR2 SNEGSKA (reference sequence). This CDR3 has 15 amino acids. CDR3 protein: CSARPLSQGVSGVFF. Written as DNA, the CDR3 is TGCAGTGCTAGGCCATTATCACAGGGGGTGAGTGGGGTTTTCTTT.

Only a few counts were recorded for this clonotype. The chain's CDR3 is CASSQPGGGWGETQYF. The CDR3 DNA follows: TGTGCCAGCAGTCAGCCCGGAGGCGGATGGGGAGAGACCCAGTACTTC. The chain is built from TRBV6-2 or TRBV6-3 and TRBJ2-5, with a tentative D call TRBD2 (5 bases). Per germline, CDR1 MNHEY and CDR2 SVGEGT. V was cut by 5 bases and J by 4 bases, with 20 bases left in between. CDR3 length equals 16 residues.

Worth noting for this clonotype: One junction end does not reproduce the germline sequence, and a read error may be involved. V gene TRBV3-1 combines with J gene TRBJ2-5; the D gene could be TRBD1 or TRBD2 (5 bases each). The CDR3 is made up of 12 amino acids. Germline V gene data show CDR1 as LGHDT and CDR2 as YNNKEL (reference sequence). This chain's CDR3 is CASSQVGTNGFF. DNA of the CDR3: TGTGCCAGCAGCCAAGTTGGGACGAACGGTTTCTTC.

There are many counts of this clonotype. This chain links TRBV13 with TRBJ2-1; D is possibly TRBD2 (5 bases). Germline loops: CDR1 PRHDT, CDR2 FYEKMQ (reference sequence). Trimming cost V 5 bases and J 1 base, with 18 bases left between them. The CDR3 is made up of 17 amino acids. CDR3 coding DNA: TGTGCCAGCAGCCCCCCGAGGGAACTCGGTTCCTACAATGAGCAGTTCTTC. This codes for CASSPPRELGSYNEQFF.

This chain joins TRBV28 and TRBJ2-1; D might be TRBD1 or TRBD2, each matching 5 bases. Germline CDR1 and CDR2: MDHEN and SYDVKM. The CDR3 has 15 amino acids. Trimming took 6 bases from V and 0 from J, leaving 12 bases between them. Written as DNA, the CDR3 is TGTGCCAGCAGCAATGGGGGATACTCCTACAATGAGCAGTTCTTC. This translates into CASSNGGYSYNEQFF.

The chain recombines TRBV5-1 with TRBJ2-3; tentatively, D is TRBD1 or TRBD2 (5 bases each). V lost 0 bases and J 3 bases, leaving 14 bases between the germline ends. This CDR3 comprises 16 residues. Per the germline V gene, CDR1 is SGHRS and CDR2 is YFSETQ. CDR3 in DNA: TGCGCCAGCAGCTTGGGATGGGACGGAAAAACAGATACGCAGTATTTT. It specifies CASSLGWDGKTDTQYF. The complete variable domain, with remaining parts taken from reference TRBV5-1 and TRBJ2-3, reads KAGVTQTPRYLIKTRGQQVTLSCSPISGHRSVSWYQQTPGQGLQFLFEYFSETQRNKGNFPGRFSGRQFSNSRSEMNVSTLELGDSALYLCASSLGWDGKTDTQYFGPGTRLTVL.

The CDR3 sequence is CASSAGGSLDEQFF. The CDR3 nucleotides are TGCGCCAGCAGCGCGGGAGGTAGTCTAGATGAGCAGTTCTTC. J is TRBJ2-1 and V is TRBV5-1; 8 bases are shared with TRBD2. After removal of 4 bases from V and 8 bases from J, the junction contained 8 bases not matched to a gene. Germline CDR1 and CDR2: SGHRS and YFSETQ. CDR3 size: 14 residues.

This chain links TRBV28 with TRBJ2-4; D not resolved. Trimming took 6 bases from V and 0 from J, leaving 15 bases between them. Germline V gene data show CDR1 as MDHEN and CDR2 as SYDVKM. This CDR3 region has 16 residues. The CDR3 reads CASSPSAQEAKNIQYF. The CDR3 nucleotides read TGTGCCAGCAGCCCAAGCGCACAAGAAGCCAAAAACATTCAGTACTTC. Full variable domain (remainder filled in from reference TRBV28 and TRBJ2-4): DVKVTQSSRYLVKRTGEKVFLECVQDMDHENMFWYRQDPGLGLRLIYFSYDVKMKEKGDIPEGYSVSREKKERFSLILESASTNQTSMYLCASSPSAQEAKNIQYFGAGTRLSVL.

This clonotype has a count of ten or more. V and J are TRBV12-3 or TRBV12-4 and TRBJ1-2, with D unresolved. The V end was cut by 0 bases, the J end by 3 bases, with 2 bases between. The CDR3 contains 12 residues. The CDR3 nucleotides are TGTGCCAGCAGTTTAGCTGACTATGGCTACACCTTC. It yields the protein CASSLADYGYTF.

This clonotype was detected only a few times. This chain connects TRBV20-1 to TRBJ1-6, with 7 bases aligning to TRBD1. The J segment lost 4 bases and the V segment lost 0 bases, leaving 15 bases of the junction unmatched. The CDR3 sequence is 19 residues long. Germline V gene sequence: CDR1 DFQATT, CDR2 SNEGSKA (reference sequence). The CDR3, as DNA: TGCAGTGCTAGAGATATCCCCCTAACTGACAGGGATTATAATTCACCCCTCCACTTT. The encoded protein is CSARDIPLTDRDYNSPLHF.

This clonotype has only a few counts. CDR3 protein: CASSPQDNTEAFF. The CDR3 nucleotides read TGTGCCAGCAGCCCACAGGACAACACTGAAGCTTTCTTT. The chain carries TRBV9 and TRBJ1-1, with D possibly TRBD1 on 5 matching bases. The germline V gene has CDR1 SGDLS and CDR2 YYNGEE. The CDR3 sequence is 13 residues long. Between the trimmed V and J ends, which lost 4 bases and 2 bases, there was a span of 9 bases.

This clonotype was picked up many times. The germline gene is not matched at one end of the junction; a read error may be the cause. CDR3 region: CASSLGGASYNEQFF. The CDR3 DNA sequence: TGCGCCAGCAGCTTGGGAGGGGCCTCCTACAATGAGCAGTTCTTC. The chain couples TRBV7-2 to TRBJ2-1; 7 nucleotides line up with TRBD2. The CDR3 is 15 residues long. Germline assignment: CDR1 SGHTA and CDR2 FQGNSA.

In this sample, this clonotype turned up a few times. The gene calls are TRBV5-1 and TRBJ2-4; tentative D call: TRBD2 (6 bases). The CDR3 has 13 amino acids. Trimming took off 5 bases at V and 5 bases at J, with 11 bases between the two ends. Per germline, CDR1 SGHRS and CDR2 YFSETQ. In DNA, the CDR3 is TGCGCCAGCAGTCCTAGCGTCCAAAACATTCAGTACTTC. Translating gives CASSPSVQNIQYF.

Many counts were recorded for this clonotype. This chain links TRBV7-9 with TRBJ2-5, with 10 nucleotides matching TRBD2. The J call may not be correct, given that the DNA end is closer to TRBJ2-1. Germline V gene data show CDR1 as SEHNR and CDR2 as FQNEAQ (reference sequence). The CDR3 covers 14 residues. CDR3 DNA sequence: TGTGCCAGCAAATCAGCGGGAGGGCCCAATGAGCAGTTCTTC. This sequence encodes CASKSAGGPNEQFF.

This sequence joins TRBV4-3 and TRBJ2-1; D may be TRBD2 (5 bases). Germline CDR1 and CDR2: LGHNA and YSLEER. Between the trimmed V and J ends, which lost 0 bases and 2 bases, there was a span of 11 bases. This CDR3 is 16 amino acids long. The CDR3 DNA reads TGCGCCAGCAGCCAAGATTCGGGGTTTACCTACAATGAGCAGTTCTTC. Protein: CASSQDSGFTYNEQFF.

This chain links TRBV9 with TRBJ2-1; TRBD2 aligns across 12 bases. The V segment lost 4 bases and the J segment 7 bases; nucleotides outside the gene matches: 12. CDR1 and CDR2 from the germline V gene are SGDLS and YYNGEE. CDR3 length: 17 amino acids. CDR3 coding DNA: TGTGCCAGCAGCCCAAAGGCCGAGACTAGCGGGAGTAATGAGCAGTTCTTC. This translates into CASSPKAETSGSNEQFF.

This clonotype has just a few counts. The rearrangement uses TRBV10-3 and TRBJ2-5, with D tentatively TRBD1 (5 bases). Germline-derived CDR1 and CDR2 are ENHRY and SYGVKD. Trimming removed 3 bases at V and 4 bases at J, with 21 bases between. CDR3 length: 17 amino acids. This CDR3 reads CAISDPVRWSRGETQYF. The CDR3 coding sequence is TGTGCCATCAGTGACCCCGTGAGATGGAGTAGGGGAGAGACCCAGTACTTC.

The table lists this clonotype with a few counts. The rearrangement joins TRBV18 to TRBJ2-7; no firm D call. The CDR3 length is 14 residues. Trimming stripped 3 bases from V and 0 bases from J, with 9 bases between. CDR1 KGHSH and CDR2 LQKENI come from the germline V gene. CDR3 sequence: CASSPGRSSYEQYF. The CDR3, as DNA: TGTGCCAGCTCACCGGGCCGGAGCTCCTACGAGCAGTACTTC.

The chain uses TRBV11-2 and TRBJ2-1; D unresolved. The CDR3 consists of 11 residues. Trimming pared 1 base from V and 14 bases from J, leaving 9 bases between. The V gene's germline CDR1 is SGHAT and CDR2 FQNNGV. CDR3 in DNA: TGTGCCAGCAGCTTAGGTGCCCAAGAGTTCTTC. Protein: CASSLGAQEFF.

This clonotype appeared a few times. The V gene is TRBV5-6, the J gene TRBJ2-5; D gene unclear. Germline V gives CDR1 SGHDT, CDR2 YYEEEE. The CDR3 consists of 13 residues. V was pared by 1 base and J by 9 bases, with 13 bases between. In DNA form, the CDR3 reads TGTGCCAGCAGCTTGAATCTGGGGTTGGCCCAGTACTTC. It is translated as CASSLNLGLAQYF. Combining the CDR3 with reference TRBV5-6 and TRBJ2-5 gives the whole variable domain DAGVTQSPTHLIKTRGQQVTLRCSPKSGHDTVSWYQQALGQGPQFIFQYYEEEERQRGNFPDRFSGHQFPNYSSELNVNALLLGDSALYLCASSLNLGLAQYFGPGTRLLVL.

The V call is TRBV20-1, the J call TRBJ2-1; 14 nucleotides agree with TRBD2. The J call may be incorrect, as the DNA end agrees better with TRBJ2-5. Germline CDR1 DFQATT, CDR2 SNEGSKA (reference sequence). The CDR3 length is 16 residues. CDR3 DNA: TGCAGTGCTAGTGAAGGGACTAGCGGGAGTAAGGAGACCCAGTACTTC. The encoded protein is CSASEGTSGSKETQYF.

A few counts support this clonotype. The rearrangement links TRBV7-2 to TRBJ1-5; D unclear. The V gene lost 1 base and the J gene lost 3 bases, with 10 bases spanning the gap. The CDR3 contains 15 residues. Germline CDR1 is SGHTA and CDR2 is FQGNSA. The CDR3 region is CASSLVQDFNQPQHF. CDR3 in DNA: TGTGCCAGCAGCTTAGTGCAGGACTTCAATCAGCCCCAGCATTTT.

This clonotype has a handful of counts. This chain uses TRBV20-1 with TRBJ2-3; 10 positions match TRBD1. This CDR3 region has 15 residues. Losses at the gene ends were 6 bases for V and 8 bases for J; bases not matched to a gene: 14. Per germline, CDR1 DFQATT and CDR2 SNEGSKA (reference sequence). This CDR3 is CSAPGDRGEIGTQYF. CDR3 coding DNA: TGCAGTGCCCCAGGGGACAGGGGCGAGATAGGTACGCAGTATTTT.